This entry lists 11 T cell receptor beta chains sequenced from one sample in a study of shared clonotypes between healthy human individuals. Some clones are missing from TCRdb's copy, which holds only in-frame ones; the method was immunoSEQ multiplex PCR. The sample includes about 1 million clones, about 76% of them seen just once. What was sequenced was memory CD4+ T cells sorted from blood. Subset described: CD45RA-negative fraction. The receptors were gathered from a man aged 18-30 years in good health.

The chain is built from TRBV11-2 and TRBJ2-7; the D gene is possibly TRBD2 (6 bases). Germline CDR1 SGHAT, CDR2 FQNNGV. V lost 5 bases and J lost 2, with 13 bases in between. CDR3 size: 14 residues. The CDR3 DNA follows: TGTGCCAGCAGCATATCCGGGGGTCCCTACGAGCAGTACTTC. It encodes CASSISGGPYEQYF.

This chain links TRBV5-4 with TRBJ2-7; D possibly corresponds to TRBD2 (5 bases). Trimming pared 5 bases from V and 3 bases from J, leaving 12 bases between. This CDR3 comprises 13 residues. Germline V gives CDR1 SGHNT, CDR2 YYREEE (reference sequence). DNA for the CDR3: TGTGCCAGCAGGACATGGAGCGGCTACGAGCAGTACTTC. It codes for CASRTWSGYEQYF. Full variable domain (remainder filled in from reference TRBV5-4 and TRBJ2-7): ETGVTQSPTHLIKTRGQQVTLRCSSQSGHNTVSWYQQALGQGPQFIFQYYREEENGRGNFPPRFSGLQFPNYSSELNVNALELDDSALYLCASRTWSGYEQYFGPGTRLTVT.

This chain joins TRBV9 and TRBJ1-2, with TRBD1 matching 9 bases. The CDR3 consists of 14 residues. CDR1 is SGDLS and CDR2 is YYNGEE in the germline V gene. The V segment lost 4 bases and the J segment 5 bases; nucleotides outside the gene matches: 6. In DNA, the CDR3 is TGTGCCAGCAGCTCGACAGGGGGTGGATATGGCTACACCTTC. Protein: CASSSTGGGYGYTF. Supplemented by reference TRBV9 and TRBJ1-2, the full variable domain reads DSGVTQTPKHLITATGQRVTLRCSPRSGDLSVYWYQQSLDQGLQFLIQYYNGEERAKGNILERFSAQQFPDLHSELNLSSLELGDSALYFCASSSTGGGYGYTFGSGTRLTVV.

The chain carries TRBV28 and TRBJ1-3, with D perhaps TRBD1 (5 bases). V lost 1 base to trimming and J lost 2 bases, with 12 bases between them. Per the germline V gene, CDR1 is MDHEN and CDR2 is SYDVKM. CDR3 length: 16 residues. CDR3 sequence: CASSLYQGRTGNTIYF. CDR3 sequence (DNA): TGTGCCAGCAGTTTATATCAGGGACGCACTGGAAACACCATATATTTT.

The chain is built from TRBV19 and TRBJ2-1; no clear D gene. Per the germline V gene, CDR1 is LNHDA and CDR2 is SQIVND (reference sequence). The germline V and J ends were trimmed by 6 bases and 9 bases, with 12 bases remaining between them. The CDR3 sequence is 12 residues long. The CDR3 DNA is TGTGCCAGTAGCAGCAGTAAGTCTGAGCAGTTCTTC. It yields the protein CASSSSKSEQFF.

The chain is built from TRBV6-6 and TRBJ1-1, with 7 bases aligning to TRBD1. Germline CDR1 and CDR2: MNHNY and SVGAGI (reference sequence). J lost 1 base, V lost 2 bases, and 7 bases had no gene match. The CDR3 is made up of 16 amino acids. CDR3 bases: TGTGCCAGCAGTTACATGACAGGGTCTAGGAACACTGAAGCTTTCTTT. Its protein is CASSYMTGSRNTEAFF.

The sample holds one count of this clone. V gene TRBV18 combines with J gene TRBJ1-1; D call uncertain. Germline CDR1 is KGHSH and CDR2 is LQKENI. This CDR3 has 15 residues. Deletions cut 2 bases from V and 0 bases from J, with 10 bases between. CDR3 in DNA: TGTGCCAGCTCACCAAATCAGGTGATGAACACTGAAGCTTTCTTT. This encodes CASSPNQVMNTEAFF. The variable domain in full, with the rest retrieved from reference TRBV18 and TRBJ1-1, is NAGVMQNPRHLVRRRGQEARLRCSPMKGHSHVYWYRQLPEEGLKFMVYLQKENIIDESGMPKERFSAEFPKEGPSILRIQQVVRGDSAAYFCASSPNQVMNTEAFFGQGTRLTVV.

The CDR3 reads CASSLAGKNTEAFF. CDR3 sequence (DNA): TGTGCCAGCAGCTTGGCGGGAAAGAACACTGAAGCTTTCTTT. The V call is TRBV5-4, the J call TRBJ1-1; D gene unclear. Germline V lookup: CDR1 SGHNT, CDR2 YYREEE (reference sequence). The CDR3 runs to 14 residues. The V gene lost 0 bases and the J gene lost 1 base, with 7 bases spanning the gap. The variable domain in full, completed from reference TRBV5-4 and TRBJ1-1, reads ETGVTQSPTHLIKTRGQQVTLRCSSQSGHNTVSWYQQALGQGPQFIFQYYREEENGRGNFPPRFSGLQFPNYSSELNVNALELDDSALYLCASSLAGKNTEAFFGQGTRLTVV.

The chain recombines TRBV9 with TRBJ2-1, with TRBD2 identical over 10 bases. The CDR3 has 15 residues. The junction had 7 bases not matched to a gene; V was cut back by 5 bases and J by 5 bases. Germline values: CDR1 SGDLS, CDR2 YYNGEE. The CDR3 region is CASRPAGGDHNEQFF. In nucleotides, the CDR3 is TGTGCCAGCAGGCCAGCGGGAGGGGACCACAATGAGCAGTTCTTC.

The V and J genes are TRBV5-4 and TRBJ2-1, with 9 bases fitting TRBD2. V was pared by 0 bases and J by 6 bases, with 7 bases of the junction left unmatched. CDR3 length: 16 residues. Germline V gives CDR1 SGHNT, CDR2 YYREEE (reference sequence). The CDR3 DNA reads TGTGCCAGCAGCTTGGGCGGCGGGAGGGGAAGCAATGAGCAGTTCTTC. Amino acids: CASSLGGGRGSNEQFF.

This clone was counted between two and nine times. The chain is built from TRBV7-9 and TRBJ2-5, with D hard to call. The J call is uncertain, as TRBJ2-7 better fits the DNA end. Germline V gene data show CDR1 as SEHNR and CDR2 as FQNEAQ (reference sequence). The CDR3 contains 15 residues. CDR3 protein: CASSHAQSTTYEQYF. In DNA, the CDR3 is TGTGCCAGCAGCCACGCCCAATCAACGACCTACGAGCAGTACTTC.